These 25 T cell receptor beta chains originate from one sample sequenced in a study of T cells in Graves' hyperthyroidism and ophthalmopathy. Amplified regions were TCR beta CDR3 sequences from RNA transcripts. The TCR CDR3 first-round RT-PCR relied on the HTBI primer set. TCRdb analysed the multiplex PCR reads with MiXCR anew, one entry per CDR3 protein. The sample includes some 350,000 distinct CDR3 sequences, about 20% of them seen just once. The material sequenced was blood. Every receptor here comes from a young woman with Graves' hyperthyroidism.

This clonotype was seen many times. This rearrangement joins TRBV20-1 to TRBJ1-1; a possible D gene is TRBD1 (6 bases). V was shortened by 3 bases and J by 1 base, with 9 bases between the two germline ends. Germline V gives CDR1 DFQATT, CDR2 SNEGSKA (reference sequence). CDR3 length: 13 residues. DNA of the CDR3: TGCAGTGCTAGTGAACAGGGGAACACTGAAGCTTTCTTT. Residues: CSASEQGNTEAFF.

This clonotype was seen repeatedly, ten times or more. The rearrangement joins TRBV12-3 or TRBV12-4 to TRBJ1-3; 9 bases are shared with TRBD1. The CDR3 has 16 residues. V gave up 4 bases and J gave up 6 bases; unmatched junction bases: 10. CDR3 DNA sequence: TGTGCCAGCAGTTCCAACTGGGACAGGGTATTAAACACCATATATTTT. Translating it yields CASSSNWDRVLNTIYF.

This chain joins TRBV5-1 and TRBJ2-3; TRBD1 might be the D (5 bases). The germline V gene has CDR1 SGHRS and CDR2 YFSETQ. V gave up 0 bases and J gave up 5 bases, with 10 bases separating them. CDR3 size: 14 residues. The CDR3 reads CASSLGQLKDTQYF. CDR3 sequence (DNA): TGCGCCAGCAGCTTGGGACAGTTAAAAGATACGCAGTATTTT.

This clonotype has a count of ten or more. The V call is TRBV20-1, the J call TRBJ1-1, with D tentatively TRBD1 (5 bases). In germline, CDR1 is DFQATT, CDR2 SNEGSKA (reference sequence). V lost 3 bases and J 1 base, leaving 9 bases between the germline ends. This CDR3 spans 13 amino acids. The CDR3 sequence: CSARAGENTEAFF. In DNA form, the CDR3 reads TGCAGTGCTAGGGCGGGGGAGAACACTGAAGCTTTCTTT.

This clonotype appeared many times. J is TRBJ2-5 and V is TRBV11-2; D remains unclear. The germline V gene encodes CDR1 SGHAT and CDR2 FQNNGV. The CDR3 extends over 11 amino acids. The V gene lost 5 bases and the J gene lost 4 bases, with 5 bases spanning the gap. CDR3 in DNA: TGTGCCAGCAGCGATAGAGAGACCCAGTACTTC. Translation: CASSDRETQYF. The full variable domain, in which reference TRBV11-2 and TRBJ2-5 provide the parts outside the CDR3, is EAGVAQSPRYKIIEKRQSVAFWCNPISGHATLYWYQQILGQGPKLLIQFQNNGVVDDSQLPKDRFSAERLKGVDSTLKIQPAKLEDSAVYLCASSDRETQYFGPGTRLLVL.

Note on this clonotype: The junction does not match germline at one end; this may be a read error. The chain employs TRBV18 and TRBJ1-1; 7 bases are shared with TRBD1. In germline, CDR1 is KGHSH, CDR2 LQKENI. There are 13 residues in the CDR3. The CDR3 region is CVSSPTGDTEAFF. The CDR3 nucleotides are TGTGTCAGCTCACCAACAGGGGACACTGAAGCTTTCTTT.

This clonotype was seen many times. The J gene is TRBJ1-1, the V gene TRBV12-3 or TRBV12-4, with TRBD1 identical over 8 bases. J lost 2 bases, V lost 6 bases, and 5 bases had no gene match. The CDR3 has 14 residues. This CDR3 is CASRVQGGNTEAFF. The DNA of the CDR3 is TGTGCCAGCAGAGTACAGGGGGGTAACACTGAAGCTTTCTTT.

The CDR3 nucleotides read TGCAGCGCAGGGGGCGGATCTAGCCATAACACCGGGGAGCTGTTTTTT. Amino acid sequence: CSAGGGSSHNTGELFF. This rearrangement joins TRBV29-1 to TRBJ2-2; TRBD1 aligns across 8 bases. Germline CDR1 and CDR2: SQVTM and ANQGSEA. The CDR3 length is 16 residues. V lost 7 bases to trimming and J lost 2 bases; unmatched junction nucleotides: 12.

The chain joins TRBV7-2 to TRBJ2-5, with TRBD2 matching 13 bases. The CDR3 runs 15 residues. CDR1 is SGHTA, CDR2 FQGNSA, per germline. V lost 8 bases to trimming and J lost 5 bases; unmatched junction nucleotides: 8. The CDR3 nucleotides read TGTGCCAGCTACACTAGCGGGGGGGCGGGGGAGACCCAGTACTTC. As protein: CASYTSGGAGETQYF.

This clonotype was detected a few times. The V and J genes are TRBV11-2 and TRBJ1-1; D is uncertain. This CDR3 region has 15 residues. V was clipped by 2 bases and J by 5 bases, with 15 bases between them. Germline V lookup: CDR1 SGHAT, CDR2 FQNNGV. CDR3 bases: TGTGCCAGCAGCTTAAGCTTTCGGAGAGGGACTGAAGCTTTCTTT. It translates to CASSLSFRRGTEAFF.

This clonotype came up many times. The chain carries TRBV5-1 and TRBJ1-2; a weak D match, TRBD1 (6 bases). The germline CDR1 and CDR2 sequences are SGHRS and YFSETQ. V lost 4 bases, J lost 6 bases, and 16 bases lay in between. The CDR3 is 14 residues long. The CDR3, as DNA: TGCGCCAGCAGCCCCGTGGGGGGCAAGGATGGCTACACCTTC. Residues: CASSPVGGKDGYTF. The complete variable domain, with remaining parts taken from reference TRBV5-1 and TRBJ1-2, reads KAGVTQTPRYLIKTRGQQVTLSCSPISGHRSVSWYQQTPGQGLQFLFEYFSETQRNKGNFPGRFSGRQFSNSRSEMNVSTLELGDSALYLCASSPVGGKDGYTFGSGTRLTVV.

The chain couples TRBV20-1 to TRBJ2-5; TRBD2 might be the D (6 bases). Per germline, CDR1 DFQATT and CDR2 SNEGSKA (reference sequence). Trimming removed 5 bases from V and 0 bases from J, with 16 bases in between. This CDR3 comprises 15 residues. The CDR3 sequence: CSAAGTGPYQETQYF. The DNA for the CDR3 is TGCAGTGCTGCGGGAACGGGGCCGTACCAAGAGACCCAGTACTTC.

The CDR3 here is CASSAGGPQHF. CDR3 nucleotides: TGTGCCAGCAGTGCTGGTGGGCCCCAGCATTTT. The chain combines TRBV2 with TRBJ1-5; D remains ambiguous. Germline lookup yields CDR1 SNHLY and CDR2 FYNNEI. There are 11 residues in the CDR3. V was pared by 4 bases and J by 9 bases, with 7 bases between.

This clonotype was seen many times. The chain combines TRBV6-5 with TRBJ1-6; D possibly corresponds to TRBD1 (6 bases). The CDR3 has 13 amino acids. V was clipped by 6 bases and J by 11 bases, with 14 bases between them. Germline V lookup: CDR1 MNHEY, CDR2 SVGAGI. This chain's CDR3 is CASRSPGGPPLHF. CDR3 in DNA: TGTGCCAGCAGATCACCGGGGGGCCCACCCCTCCACTTT.

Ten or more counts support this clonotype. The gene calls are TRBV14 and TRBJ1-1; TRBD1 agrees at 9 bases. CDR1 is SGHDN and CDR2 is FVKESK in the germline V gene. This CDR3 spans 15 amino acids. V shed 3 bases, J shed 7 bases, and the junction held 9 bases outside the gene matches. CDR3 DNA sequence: TGTGCCAGCAGCCACCTACAGGGGGCGAGGGATGAAGCTTTCTTT. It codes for CASSHLQGARDEAFF.

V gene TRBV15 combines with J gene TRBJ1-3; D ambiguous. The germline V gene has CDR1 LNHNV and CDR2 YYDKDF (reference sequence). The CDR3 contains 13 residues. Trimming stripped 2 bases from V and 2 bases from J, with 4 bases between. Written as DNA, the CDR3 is TGTGCCACCAGCAGACCTACTGGAAACACCATATATTTT. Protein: CATSRPTGNTIYF.

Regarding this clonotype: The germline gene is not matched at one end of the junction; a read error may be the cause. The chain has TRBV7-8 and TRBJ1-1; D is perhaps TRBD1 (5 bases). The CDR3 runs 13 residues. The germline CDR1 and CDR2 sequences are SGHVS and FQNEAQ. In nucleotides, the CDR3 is TGTGTCAGCAGCTTAGCCAGGGACGCTGAAGCTTTCTTT. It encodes CVSSLARDAEAFF. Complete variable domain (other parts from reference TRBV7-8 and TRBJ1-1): GAGVSQSPRYKVAKRGQDVALRCDPISGHVSLFWYQQALGQGPEFLTYFQNEAQLDKSGLPSDRFFAERPEGSVSTLKIQRTQQEDSAVYLCVSSLARDAEAFFGQGTRLTVV.

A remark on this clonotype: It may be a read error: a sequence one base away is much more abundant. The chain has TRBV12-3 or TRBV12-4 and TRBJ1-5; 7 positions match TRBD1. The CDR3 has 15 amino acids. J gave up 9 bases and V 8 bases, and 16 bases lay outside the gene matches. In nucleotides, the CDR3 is TGTGCCAGCTACCTCTCAGGGGGGGTGCTTGCGCCCCAGCATTTT. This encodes CASYLSGGVLAPQHF.

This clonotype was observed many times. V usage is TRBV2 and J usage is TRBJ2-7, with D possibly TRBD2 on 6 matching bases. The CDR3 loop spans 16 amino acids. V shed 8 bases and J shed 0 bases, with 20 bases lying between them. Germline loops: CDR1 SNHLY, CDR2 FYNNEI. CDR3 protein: CASLESRGSSSYEQYF. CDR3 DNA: TGTGCCAGCCTCGAATCCCGGGGGTCGAGCTCCTACGAGCAGTACTTC.

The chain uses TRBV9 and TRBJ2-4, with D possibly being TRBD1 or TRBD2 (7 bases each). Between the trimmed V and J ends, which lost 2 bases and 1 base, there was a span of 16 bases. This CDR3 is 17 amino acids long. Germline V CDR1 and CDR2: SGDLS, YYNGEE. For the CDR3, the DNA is TGTGCCAGCAGCGTCTCTGCAGGGGGGGGTGCCAAAAACATTCAGTACTTC. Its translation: CASSVSAGGGAKNIQYF.

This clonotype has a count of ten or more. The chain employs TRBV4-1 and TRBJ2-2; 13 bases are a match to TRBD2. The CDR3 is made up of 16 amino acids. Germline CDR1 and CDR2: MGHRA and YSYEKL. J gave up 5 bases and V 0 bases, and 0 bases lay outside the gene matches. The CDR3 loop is CASSQEGLAGTGELFF. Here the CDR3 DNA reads TGCGCCAGCAGCCAAGAGGGACTAGCGGGGACCGGGGAGCTGTTTTTT.

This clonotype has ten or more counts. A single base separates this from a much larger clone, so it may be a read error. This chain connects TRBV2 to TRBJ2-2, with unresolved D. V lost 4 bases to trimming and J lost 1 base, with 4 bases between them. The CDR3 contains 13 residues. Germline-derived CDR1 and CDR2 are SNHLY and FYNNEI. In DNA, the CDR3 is TGTGCCAGCAGTGCAAGGAACACCGGGGAGCTGTTTTTT. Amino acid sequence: CASSARNTGELFF.

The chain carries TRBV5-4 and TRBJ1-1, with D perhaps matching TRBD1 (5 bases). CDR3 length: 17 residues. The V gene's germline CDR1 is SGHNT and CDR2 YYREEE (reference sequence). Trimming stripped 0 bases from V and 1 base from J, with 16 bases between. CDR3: CASSLAPGGQKNTEAFF. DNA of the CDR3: TGTGCCAGCAGCTTGGCGCCAGGAGGACAAAAGAACACTGAAGCTTTCTTT.

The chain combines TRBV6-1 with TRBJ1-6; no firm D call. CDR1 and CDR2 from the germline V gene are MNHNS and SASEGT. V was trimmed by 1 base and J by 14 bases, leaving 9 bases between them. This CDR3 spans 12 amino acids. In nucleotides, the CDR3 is TGTGCCAGCAGTGAAGGGGCGTTGGCCCTCCACTTT. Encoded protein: CASSEGALALHF.

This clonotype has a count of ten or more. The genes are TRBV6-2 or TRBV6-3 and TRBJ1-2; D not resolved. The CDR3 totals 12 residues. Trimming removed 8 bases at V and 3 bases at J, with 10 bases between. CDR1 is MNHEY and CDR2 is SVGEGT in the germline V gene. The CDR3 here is CASAPVYYGYTF. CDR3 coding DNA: TGTGCCAGCGCCCCCGTGTACTATGGCTACACCTTC.